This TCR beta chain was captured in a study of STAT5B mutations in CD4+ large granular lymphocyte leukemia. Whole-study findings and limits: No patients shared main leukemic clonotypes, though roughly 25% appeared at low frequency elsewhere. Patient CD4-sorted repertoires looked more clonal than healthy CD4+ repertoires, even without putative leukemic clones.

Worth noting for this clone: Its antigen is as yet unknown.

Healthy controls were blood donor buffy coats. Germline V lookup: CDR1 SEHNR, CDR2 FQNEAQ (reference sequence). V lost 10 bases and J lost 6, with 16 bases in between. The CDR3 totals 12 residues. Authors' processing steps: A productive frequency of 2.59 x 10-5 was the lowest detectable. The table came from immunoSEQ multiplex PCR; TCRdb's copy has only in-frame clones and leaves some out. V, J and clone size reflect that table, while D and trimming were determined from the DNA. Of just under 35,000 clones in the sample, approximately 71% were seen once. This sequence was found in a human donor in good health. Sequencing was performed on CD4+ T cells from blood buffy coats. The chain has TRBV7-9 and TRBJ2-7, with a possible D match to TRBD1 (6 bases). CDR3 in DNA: TGTGCCACCGAGGGGGATTCGTCCGAGCAGTACTTC. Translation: CATEGDSSEQYF.